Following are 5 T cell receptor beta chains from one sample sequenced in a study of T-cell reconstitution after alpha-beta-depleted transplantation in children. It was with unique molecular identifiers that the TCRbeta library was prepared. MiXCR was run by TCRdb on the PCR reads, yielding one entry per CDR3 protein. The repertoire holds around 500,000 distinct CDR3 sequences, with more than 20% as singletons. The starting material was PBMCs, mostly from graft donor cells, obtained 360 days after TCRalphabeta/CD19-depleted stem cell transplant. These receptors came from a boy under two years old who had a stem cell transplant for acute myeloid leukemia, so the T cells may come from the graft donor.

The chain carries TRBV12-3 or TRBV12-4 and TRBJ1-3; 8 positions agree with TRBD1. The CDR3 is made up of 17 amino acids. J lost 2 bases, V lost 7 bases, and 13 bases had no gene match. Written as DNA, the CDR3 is TGTGCCAGCAACAAATGGGACAGGCAATTAACTGGAAACACCATATATTTT. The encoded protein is CASNKWDRQLTGNTIYF.

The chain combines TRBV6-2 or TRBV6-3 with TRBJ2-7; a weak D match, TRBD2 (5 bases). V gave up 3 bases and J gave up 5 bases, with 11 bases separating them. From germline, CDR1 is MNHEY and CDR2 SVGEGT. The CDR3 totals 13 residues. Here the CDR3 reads CASSYVTGNEQYF. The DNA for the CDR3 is TGTGCCAGCAGTTATGTTACGGGAAACGAGCAGTACTTC.

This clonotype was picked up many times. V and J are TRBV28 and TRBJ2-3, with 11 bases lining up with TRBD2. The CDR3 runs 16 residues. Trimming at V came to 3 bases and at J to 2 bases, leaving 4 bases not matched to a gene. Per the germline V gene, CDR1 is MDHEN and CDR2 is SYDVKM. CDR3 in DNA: TGTGCCAGCAGTTTTTCACTAGCGGGGGACACAGATACGCAGTATTTT. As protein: CASSFSLAGDTDTQYF.

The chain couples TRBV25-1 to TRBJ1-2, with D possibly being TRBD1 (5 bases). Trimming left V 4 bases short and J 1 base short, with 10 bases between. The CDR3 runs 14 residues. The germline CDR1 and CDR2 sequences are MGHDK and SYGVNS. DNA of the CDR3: TGTGCCAGCAGTGGACAGAAAGTTAACTATGGCTACACCTTC. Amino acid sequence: CASSGQKVNYGYTF.

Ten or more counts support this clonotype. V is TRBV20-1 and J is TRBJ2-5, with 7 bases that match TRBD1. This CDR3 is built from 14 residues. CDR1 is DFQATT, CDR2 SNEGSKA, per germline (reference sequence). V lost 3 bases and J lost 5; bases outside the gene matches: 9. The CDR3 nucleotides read TGCAGTGCTAGTCCCGGGACAGCTCGGGAGACCCAGTACTTC. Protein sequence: CSASPGTARETQYF.